This T cell receptor beta chain stems from a study of shared clonotypes between healthy human individuals. The wider study: The people who gave samples were two women and a few men aged 18 to 49. Per-donor plates numbered three CD4 naive, three CD4 memory, two CD8 naive and one CD8 memory.

Naive CD8 cells comprised CD45RO-negative, CCR7-positively selected cells, excluding terminally differentiated effector memory CD45RA+ cells. Sequencing used immunoSEQ multiplex PCR; TCRdb keeps in-frame clones, though not all of them. This sample yields millions of clones, of which 85% to 95% are seen a single time; 0.9% to 1.3% belongs to the top ten. CDR1 is MNHEY and CDR2 is SVGAGI in the germline V gene. This CDR3 has 13 residues. V lost 10 bases to trimming and J lost 5 bases, with 17 bases between them. Study observations and caveats: Among four donors, approximately 5% of naive CD4 clonotypes were found in common.

The sample holds a few counts of this clone. The antigen is undetermined. The sequencing input was naive CD8+ T cells sorted from blood. The clonotype comes from a man between 18 and 35 years old in good health. The J gene is TRBJ1-2, the V gene TRBV6-5, with D possibly being TRBD1 (6 bases). The CDR3 sequence: CATSNGQHYGYTF. For the CDR3, the DNA is TGTGCCACCTCCAACGGACAGCATTATGGCTACACCTTC.